The 13 T cell receptor beta chains listed next were all sequenced from one sample in a study of blood T cell repertoires in COVID-19. Libraries were prepared by immunoSEQ multiplex PCR; TCRdb keeps only in-frame clonotypes and omits some of them. The sample has 250,000 to 300,000 clones; roughly 86% are singletons. The specimen was peripheral blood. These TCRs come from a young man with active or convalescent COVID-19.

The chain carries TRBV9 and TRBJ2-3; D remains unclear. The V gene's germline CDR1 is SGDLS and CDR2 YYNGEE. This CDR3 has 14 amino acids. V shed 4 bases and J shed 5 bases, with 14 bases lying between them. CDR3 sequence (DNA): TGTGCCAGCAGCCTCCGCCCATCTAGAGATACGCAGTATTTT. This gives the protein CASSLRPSRDTQYF.

V usage is TRBV2 and J usage is TRBJ2-7; possible D gene TRBD2, 5 bases. Germline V gene data show CDR1 as SNHLY and CDR2 as FYNNEI. V lost 5 bases, J lost 3 bases, and 14 bases lay in between. This CDR3 is 14 amino acids long. The CDR3 DNA sequence: TGTGCCAGCAGTACGATGGGAGCGATCTACGAGCAGTACTTC. Translating gives CASSTMGAIYEQYF. The full variable domain, with the rest looked up from reference TRBV2 and TRBJ2-7, is EPEVTQTPSHQVTQMGQEVILRCVPISNHLYFYWYRQILGQKVEFLVSFYNNEISEKSEIFDDQFSVERPDGSNFTLKIRSTKLEDSAMYFCASSTMGAIYEQYFGPGTRLTVT.

This clone is a singleton in its sample. The rearrangement links TRBV14 to TRBJ1-3, with 9 positions matching TRBD1. CDR3 length: 14 amino acids. CDR1 and CDR2 from the germline V gene are SGHDN and FVKESK. The ends lost 5 bases at V and 8 bases at J; junction bases unmatched: 7. The CDR3 is CASSGWDRAHTIYF. The CDR3 DNA reads TGTGCCAGCAGCGGGTGGGACAGGGCGCACACCATATATTTT. The full variable domain, completed using reference TRBV14 and TRBJ1-3, is EAGVTQFPSHSVIEKGQTVTLRCDPISGHDNLYWYRRVMGKEIKFLLHFVKESKQDESGMPNNRFLAERTGGTYSTLKVQPAELEDSGVYFCASSGWDRAHTIYFGEGSWLTVV.

CDR3 coding DNA: TGTGCCAGCAGTGGATCCGGGACAGGGAGGGCAGATACGCAGTATTTT. Translated: CASSGSGTGRADTQYF. The V call is TRBV27, the J call TRBJ2-3; 9 positions agree with TRBD1. Germline-derived CDR1 and CDR2 are MNHEY and SMNVEV (reference sequence). The CDR3 has 16 amino acids. Losses at the gene ends were 5 bases for V and 4 bases for J; bases not matched to a gene: 10.

The V gene is TRBV24-1, the J gene TRBJ2-2, with D perhaps TRBD1 (6 bases). The ends were cut back, 4 bases at V and 1 base at J, with 12 bases in the middle. The germline V gene encodes CDR1 KGHDR and CDR2 SFDVKD. The CDR3 is 16 amino acids. CDR3 in amino acids: CATSDLGQRNTGELFF. The CDR3 DNA follows: TGTGCCACCAGTGACCTCGGACAGAGGAACACCGGGGAGCTGTTTTTT.

The chain combines TRBV2 with TRBJ1-3, with 9 bases aligning to TRBD1. The CDR3 loop spans 15 amino acids. Looked up from germline, CDR1 is SNHLY and CDR2 is FYNNEI. V gave up 7 bases and J gave up 8 bases; unmatched junction bases: 12. CDR3 nucleotides: TGTGCCAGCAAGGTACCGGGACAGGGTGAGGACACCATATATTTT. Its protein is CASKVPGQGEDTIYF.

This clone came up a few times. The chain couples TRBV19 to TRBJ2-3; D unresolved. Trimming left V 7 bases short and J 6 bases short, with 17 bases between. CDR1 and CDR2 from the germline V gene are LNHDA and SQIVND (reference sequence). The CDR3 contains 14 residues. CDR3 coding DNA: TGTGCCAGTACCCCGAGCGAGCAATTTGATACGCAGTATTTT. This encodes CASTPSEQFDTQYF.

This rearrangement joins TRBV6-1 to TRBJ2-1; D is possibly TRBD2 (6 bases). Germline lookup yields CDR1 MNHNS and CDR2 SASEGT. Trimming took off 3 bases at V and 6 bases at J, with 15 bases between the two ends. The CDR3 totals 15 residues. CDR3 sequence reads: CASSEQGLASNEQFF. Here the CDR3 DNA reads TGTGCCAGCAGTGAGCAGGGACTGGCCAGCAATGAGCAGTTCTTC.

This clone was observed once. This chain joins TRBV25-1 and TRBJ2-5; 10 bases align to TRBD2. In germline, CDR1 is MGHDK, CDR2 SYGVNS. The CDR3 loop spans 15 amino acids. The V segment lost 1 base and the J segment 5 bases; nucleotides outside the gene matches: 4. The CDR3 is CASSESSGGGETQYF. The CDR3 DNA follows: TGTGCCAGCAGTGAATCTAGCGGGGGTGGGGAGACCCAGTACTTC.

The chain recombines TRBV28 with TRBJ2-1; D perhaps matches TRBD1 (6 bases). Germline-derived CDR1 and CDR2 are MDHEN and SYDVKM. The CDR3 has 13 residues. Trimming left V 4 bases short and J 8 bases short, with 12 bases between. The CDR3 reads CASSSGTLDEQFF. CDR3 nucleotide sequence: TGTGCCAGCAGTTCCGGGACATTGGATGAGCAGTTCTTC.

The rearrangement uses TRBV11-3 and TRBJ1-1; D uncertain. The CDR3 loop spans 14 amino acids. Per the germline V gene, CDR1 is SGHNT and CDR2 is YENEEA. Trimming pared 3 bases from V and 4 bases from J, leaving 12 bases between. As DNA, the CDR3 is TGTGCCAGCAGCTTCCCACCTGGCGGCACTGAAGCTTTCTTT. Translated: CASSFPPGGTEAFF.

The CDR3 sequence is CASSLDSSSGNTIYF. The CDR3 region has the DNA TGTGCCAGCAGTTTAGACAGCAGCTCTGGAAACACCATATATTTT. The J gene is TRBJ1-3, the V gene TRBV27; maybe TRBD1 (5 bases). V was shortened by 2 bases and J by 0 bases, with 8 bases between the two germline ends. The CDR3 spans 15 residues. The germline gives CDR1 MNHEY, CDR2 SMNVEV (reference sequence).

The J gene is TRBJ1-2, the V gene TRBV15; D remains unclear. Trimming took 5 bases from V and 11 from J, leaving 12 bases between them. Germline V CDR1 and CDR2: LNHNV, YYDKDF (reference sequence). The CDR3 has 11 amino acids. The CDR3 loop is CATSEGGKYTF. CDR3 bases: TGTGCCACCAGCGAGGGCGGTAAATACACCTTC.